This paragraph reports one T cell receptor beta chain. These data belong to a study of follicular helper T cells after annual influenza vaccination. Turning to the study itself: Across the 2013-2014, 2014-2015 and 2015-2016 vaccination seasons, some subjects were resampled.

Sample time point: 2015-2016 season, 7 days after influenza vaccination. Adults received seasonal inactivated influenza vaccine, with sorted blood CD4 subsets sequenced before and after. Each time point used about 40 to 100 mL of blood. Trimming shortened V by 6 bases and J by 0 bases, and 17 bases separated the two germline ends. This CDR3 comprises 17 residues. Germline V gene lookup returns CDR1 SNHLY and CDR2 FYNNEI. Method: immunoSEQ multiplex PCR; TCRdb's copy keeps in-frame clones and lacks some. The sample yields fewer than 7,500 clones, roughly 80% seen once. The TCR sequence derives from an adult who received the influenza vaccine. The sample here was CXCR5- memory CD4+ T cells sorted from blood, taken 7 days after influenza vaccination. The gene calls are TRBV2 and TRBJ2-2; D may be TRBD1 (6 bases). This CDR3 reads CASRGYREHANTGELFF. CDR3 sequence (DNA): TGTGCCAGCAGGGGATACAGGGAACACGCGAACACCGGGGAGCTGTTTTTT.